These 13 T cell receptor beta chains share one sample of origin, sequenced in a study of T cell repertoires in cytomegalovirus infection (dated by TCRdb to about 2019). Sequencing used an Illumina HiSeq 1500. The public reads were reanalyzed by TCRdb: fastp trimming at Q25, MiXCR alignment, in-frame beta chains only. Rows matching on CDR3 protein sequence are summarized as one entry with the most common DNA and genes. Across this sample there are about 320,000 distinct CDR3 sequences, with over 7.5% seen only once. The ten largest clones capture approximately 4.7% of the sample. The sequenced sample consisted of PBMCs. Receptors originate from a human donor in good health (CMV status not recorded). Some clones in this sample may be carry-over from other donors' samples.

In this sample, this clonotype turned up many times. The chain couples TRBV7-8 to TRBJ2-1, with 7 bases matching TRBD1. The trim removed 6 bases at V and 0 bases at J, leaving 5 bases unmatched. This CDR3 spans 15 amino acids. Germline V gene data show CDR1 as SGHVS and CDR2 as FQNEAQ. This chain's CDR3 is CASRLDRFSYNEQFF. The DNA for the CDR3 is TGTGCCAGCAGGTTGGACAGGTTCTCCTACAATGAGCAGTTCTTC.

The chain is built from TRBV5-1 and TRBJ2-3; TRBD1 matches at 9 bases. Germline values: CDR1 SGHRS, CDR2 YFSETQ. Losses at the gene ends were 5 bases for V and 3 bases for J; bases not matched to a gene: 13. The CDR3 is made up of 17 amino acids. The DNA of the CDR3 is TGCGCCAGCAGAGGGGACAGGGCGCGGGGACGTACAGATACGCAGTATTTT. Amino acid sequence: CASRGDRARGRTDTQYF.

The chain recombines TRBV7-2 with TRBJ2-5, with TRBD2 matching over 9 bases. CDR1 and CDR2 from the germline V gene are SGHTA and FQGNSA. J was trimmed by 1 base and V by 6 bases; bases with no gene match: 9. There are 16 residues in the CDR3. CDR3 sequence: CASRSYLGLAQETQYF. The CDR3 nucleotides are TGTGCCAGCAGGTCTTACCTGGGACTAGCCCAAGAGACCCAGTACTTC.

Details on this clonotype: At one end, the junction sequence differs from germline, possibly due to a read error. This chain joins TRBV12-3 or TRBV12-4 and TRBJ2-6, with no clear D. The CDR3 loop spans 14 amino acids. CDR3 DNA: TGTGCCAGCGGTTTTTTTTCCGGGGCCAACGTCCTGACTTTC. It codes for CASGFFSGANVLTF.

This clonotype has only a few counts. The chain combines TRBV4-2 with TRBJ2-1; D is unclear. Germline loops: CDR1 LGHNA, CDR2 YNFKEQ. The CDR3 runs 13 residues. V was pared by 5 bases and J by 7 bases, with 12 bases between. CDR3 DNA sequence: TGTGCCAGCAGCAATTACCTTAGGAATGAGCAGTTCTTC. Its translation is CASSNYLRNEQFF.

This clonotype has ten or more counts. The chain employs TRBV7-3 and TRBJ2-3, with TRBD2 identical over 7 bases. This CDR3 is 14 amino acids long. V shed 4 bases and J 7 bases; nucleotides not matched to a gene: 8. Per germline, CDR1 SGHTA and CDR2 FQGTGA. DNA of the CDR3: TGTGCCAGCAGCTCAAACGGGGGGATCAATACGCAGTATTTT. Its translation is CASSSNGGINTQYF.

The chain combines TRBV7-8 with TRBJ1-5, with D hard to call. V was shortened by 6 bases and J by 3 bases, with 12 bases between the two germline ends. The CDR3 is 14 residues long. Per germline, CDR1 SGHVS and CDR2 FQNEAQ. This chain's CDR3 is CASREEGHNQPQHF. DNA for the CDR3: TGTGCCAGCAGGGAAGAGGGTCACAATCAGCCCCAGCATTTT.

This clonotype has just a few counts. The chain has TRBV29-1 and TRBJ1-4; maybe TRBD1 (5 bases). V was cut by 6 bases and J by 8 bases, with 13 bases left in between. Germline lookup yields CDR1 SQVTM and CDR2 ANQGSEA. The CDR3 extends over 12 amino acids. The CDR3 loop is CSVQGAGEKLFF. Here the CDR3 DNA reads TGCAGCGTACAAGGGGCTGGGGAAAAACTGTTTTTT.

This clonotype was picked up many times. The chain employs TRBV12-3 or TRBV12-4 and TRBJ2-2, with TRBD1 matching over 8 bases. V lost 1 base, J lost 7 bases, and 5 bases stayed unmatched. The CDR3 is made up of 15 amino acids. The CDR3 here is CASSLVRGQVGELFF. In DNA, the CDR3 is TGTGCCAGCAGTTTAGTCAGGGGGCAGGTCGGGGAGCTGTTTTTT.

This clonotype came up many times. J is TRBJ2-1 and V is TRBV12-3 or TRBV12-4, with 14 bases lining up with TRBD2. J lost 9 bases, V lost 6 bases, and 10 bases had no gene match. The CDR3 totals 16 residues. The CDR3 spells CASSKSGTSGSREQFF. As DNA, the CDR3 is TGTGCCAGCAGCAAGTCCGGGACTAGCGGGAGCCGTGAGCAGTTCTTC.

This clonotype was seen at least ten times. The genes are TRBV6-1 and TRBJ1-1; D perhaps matches TRBD1 (5 bases). Germline V lookup: CDR1 MNHNS, CDR2 SASEGT. The CDR3 is 12 amino acids. V lost 6 bases to trimming and J lost 8 bases, with 13 bases between them. This chain's CDR3 is CASRDTLNEAFF. The CDR3 nucleotides are TGTGCCAGCAGGGACACCTTGAACGAAGCTTTCTTT.

V gene TRBV23-1 combines with J gene TRBJ2-7; TRBD1 aligns across 9 bases. TRBV23-1 is labeled an ORF, and its function is uncertain. With V trimmed by 7 bases and J by 2 bases, 6 bases remained unmatched. CDR3 length: 14 residues. DNA of the CDR3: TGCGCCAGCAAACAGGGGGCCGTGCCCTACGAGCAGTACTTC. Translated, it gives CASKQGAVPYEQYF.

This clonotype has ten or more counts. The chain combines TRBV7-2 with TRBJ2-7, with D perhaps matching TRBD1 (5 bases). The V end was cut by 5 bases, the J end by 4 bases, with 12 bases between. The CDR3 covers 13 residues. The germline gives CDR1 SGHTA, CDR2 FQGNSA. CDR3 nucleotides: TGTGCCAGCAGCCCCTCCCCAGGGTACGAGCAGTACTTC. It is translated as CASSPSPGYEQYF. Variable domain in full (rest from reference TRBV7-2 and TRBJ2-7): GAGVSQSPSNKVTEKGKDVELRCDPISGHTALYWYRQSLGQGLEFLIYFQGNSAPDKSGLPSDRFSAERTGGSVSTLTIQRTQQEDSAVYLCASSPSPGYEQYFGPGTRLTVT.